This TCR beta chain was captured by sequencing in a study of Tregs in tolerant kidney transplant recipients. Whole-study results and caveats: No direct test of biological reproducibility was done here. Few patients were studied, so findings need validation in larger groups.

Measured with immunoSEQ multiplex PCR; TCRdb has only the in-frame clones, and not every one. The sample consists of about 68,000 clones, about four fifths of them appearing once. Germline assignment: CDR1 SGDLS and CDR2 YYNGEE. V was shortened by 2 bases and J by 2 bases, with 2 bases between the two germline ends. CDR3 length: 11 residues. Unstimulated Tregs (CD4+CD25+CD127-) and CD4+CD25- non-Tregs were sorted from PBMCs. Note on this clone: Its antigen remains unknown.

The sequenced sample was CD4+ T cells from blood. This rearrangement joins TRBV9 to TRBJ2-7; D not certain. The TCR sequence derives from a human donor in good health. CDR3 protein: CASSVTYEQYF. DNA for the CDR3: TGTGCCAGCAGCGTTACCTACGAGCAGTACTTC.